Each of the 8 T cell receptor beta chains below was sequenced from the same sample in a study of cytomegalovirus exposure and HLA in healthy donors (dated by TCRdb to about 2017). Libraries were prepared through the immunoSEQ multiplex PCR assay. A mixture of 60 forward primers for TCR Vbeta segments and 13 reverse primers for TCR Jbeta segments was used in the multiplex PCR. Sourced from immuneACCESS, this table was stored by TCRdb with only in-frame sequences that have V and J called. A share of the clones is absent; for the studies checked, an unresolved V gene accounts for under half, and the remainder has no known explanation. The sample yields 150,000 to 200,000 clones; roughly 80% were counted once. The leading ten clones occupy approximately 2.9% of the sample. Sequencing was performed on PBMCs. The origin of the receptors is a female donor in good health and CMV-seronegative.

The gene calls are TRBV5-6 and TRBJ2-7; D is unclear. Looked up from germline, CDR1 is SGHDT and CDR2 is YYEEEE. The V gene lost 3 bases and the J gene lost 0 bases, with 10 bases spanning the gap. CDR3 length: 14 residues. The CDR3 nucleotides read TGTGCCAGCAGCTCCGGAGCCAGCTCCTACGAGCAGTACTTC. It encodes CASSSGASSYEQYF.

V and J are TRBV4-1 and TRBJ2-2; 7 nucleotides align to TRBD2. The CDR3 is made up of 18 amino acids. The V and J ends lost 1 base and 4 bases, in that order; junction bases with no gene match: 12. The germline V gene has CDR1 MGHRA and CDR2 YSYEKL. The CDR3, as DNA: TGCGCCAGCAGCCAAGTTTTCCGCCCGGGAGGAGGCACCGGGGAGCTGTTTTTT. Protein: CASSQVFRPGGGTGELFF.

This chain links TRBV12-5 with TRBJ1-1, with D maybe TRBD1 (5 bases). CDR1 and CDR2 from the germline V gene are LGHNT and FRNRAP. V was clipped by 6 bases and J by 5 bases, with 16 bases between them. CDR3 size: 14 residues. The CDR3: CASGLDSLATEAFF. Here the CDR3 DNA reads TGTGCTAGTGGCCTTGACAGTTTGGCGACTGAAGCTTTCTTT.

V is TRBV2 and J is TRBJ2-1; weak D call: TRBD2 (5 bases). The germline V and J ends were trimmed by 6 bases and 7 bases, with 16 bases remaining between them. This CDR3 comprises 14 residues. Germline loops: CDR1 SNHLY, CDR2 FYNNEI. CDR3 DNA sequence: TGTGCCAGCAGGTCAACCGGGATCCGGAATGAGCAGTTCTTC. It codes for CASRSTGIRNEQFF. Based on the CDR3 plus reference TRBV2 and TRBJ2-1, the full variable domain is EPEVTQTPSHQVTQMGQEVILRCVPISNHLYFYWYRQILGQKVEFLVSFYNNEISEKSEIFDDQFSVERPDGSNFTLKIRSTKLEDSAMYFCASRSTGIRNEQFFGPGTRLTVL.

This chain connects TRBV19 to TRBJ1-5, with no clear D. CDR1 and CDR2 (germline): LNHDA, SQIVND (reference sequence). V was trimmed by 4 bases and J by 5 bases, leaving 9 bases between them. This CDR3 comprises 13 residues. CDR3 in amino acids: CASSRTEHQPQHF. CDR3 nucleotides: TGTGCCAGTAGTAGGACTGAACATCAGCCCCAGCATTTT.

The chain couples TRBV28 to TRBJ2-3; the D is unclear. The CDR3 runs to 14 residues. Between the trimmed V and J ends, which lost 5 bases and 2 bases, there was a span of 11 bases. Per germline, CDR1 MDHEN and CDR2 SYDVKM. The chain's CDR3 is CASSRYRDTDTQYF. DNA for the CDR3: TGTGCCAGCAGTCGTTACAGAGACACAGATACGCAGTATTTT.

CDR3 DNA: TGCGCCAGCAGCTTGGGGGACAGGGGGCTGGAGACCCAGTACTTC. Protein sequence: CASSLGDRGLETQYF. The V call is TRBV5-1, the J call TRBJ2-5, with 12 positions matching TRBD1. Unmatched junction bases numbered 2, after V lost 0 bases and J lost 5 bases. This CDR3 spans 15 amino acids. The germline V gene has CDR1 SGHRS and CDR2 YFSETQ.

This clone was seen a single time. This chain uses TRBV7-2 with TRBJ2-5; the D gene is possibly TRBD2 (6 bases). CDR1 SGHTA and CDR2 FQGNSA come from the germline V gene. CDR3 length: 14 amino acids. Trimming left V 7 bases short and J 4 bases short, with 16 bases between. The CDR3 loop is CASTPSEGRETQYF. CDR3 sequence (DNA): TGTGCCAGCACCCCGTCGGAGGGGAGAGAGACCCAGTACTTC.